The 29 T cell receptor beta chains below were found in one sample sequenced in a study of cytomegalovirus exposure and HLA in healthy donors. The method was immunoSEQ multiplex PCR; TCRdb's version includes in-frame clones alone and lacks a portion of them. Here the sample spans fewer than 90,000 clones, around 94% being singletons. Material: PBMCs. These TCRs come from a woman under 30 in good health and CMV-seronegative.

The chain couples TRBV6-5 to TRBJ2-2; perhaps TRBD2 as D (6 bases). Trimming removed 6 bases at V and 6 bases at J, with 17 bases between. Germline CDR1 and CDR2: MNHEY and SVGAGI. The CDR3 contains 15 residues. The CDR3 DNA reads as TGTGCCAGCAGGCCCCCGGGGGTAATGGCCGGGGAGCTGTTTTTT. It translates to CASRPPGVMAGELFF.

The V and J genes are TRBV5-6 and TRBJ2-3, with 7 nucleotides matching TRBD1. This CDR3 comprises 15 residues. V dropped 3 bases and J dropped 2; count of bases not matched to a gene: 6. Germline V lookup: CDR1 SGHDT, CDR2 YYEEEE. CDR3 residues: CASSSLQGSTDTQYF. DNA of the CDR3: TGTGCCAGCAGCTCTCTACAGGGGTCCACAGATACGCAGTATTTT.

By proportion, this clone is medium-sized (0.01 to 0.1%). The chain has TRBV5-1 and TRBJ2-7; TRBD1 matches 10 bases. V gave up 4 bases and J gave up 3 bases; unmatched junction bases: 7. This CDR3 comprises 15 residues. Germline loops: CDR1 SGHRS, CDR2 YFSETQ. CDR3 protein: CASSNPGTGVYEQYF. The CDR3 DNA sequence: TGCGCCAGCAGCAATCCCGGGACAGGGGTCTACGAGCAGTACTTC.

The chain links TRBV18 to TRBJ2-2; weak D call: TRBD1 (5 bases). Trimming pared 3 bases from V and 1 base from J, leaving 9 bases between. This CDR3 region has 15 residues. Per germline, CDR1 KGHSH and CDR2 LQKENI. DNA for the CDR3: TGTGCCAGCTCACCTGCGACAGTGAACACCGGGGAGCTGTTTTTT. Its translation is CASSPATVNTGELFF.

The chain has TRBV6-1 and TRBJ1-4; a possible D gene is TRBD1 (6 bases). Deletions cut 5 bases from V and 4 bases from J, with 11 bases between. The CDR3 length is 14 residues. Germline-derived CDR1 and CDR2 are MNHNS and SASEGT. The CDR3 bases are TGTGCCAGCAGTTCAGGGGCCTTTAATGAAAAACTGTTTTTT. Its translation: CASSSGAFNEKLFF.

The chain carries TRBV9 and TRBJ2-2; a weak D match, TRBD1 (5 bases). The CDR3 sequence is 14 residues long. V dropped 2 bases and J dropped 4 bases, with 9 bases sitting between them. Per germline, CDR1 SGDLS and CDR2 YYNGEE. The CDR3 reads CASSVQGGTGELFF. The DNA for the CDR3 is TGTGCCAGCAGCGTTCAGGGCGGCACCGGGGAGCTGTTTTTT. The variable domain in full, with the rest retrieved from reference TRBV9 and TRBJ2-2, is DSGVTQTPKHLITATGQRVTLRCSPRSGDLSVYWYQQSLDQGLQFLIQYYNGEERAKGNILERFSAQQFPDLHSELNLSSLELGDSALYFCASSVQGGTGELFFGEGSRLTVL.

The rearrangement joins TRBV18 to TRBJ2-7, with 8 bases aligning to TRBD1. This CDR3 has 14 residues. Trimming at V came to 6 bases and at J to 6 bases, leaving 10 bases not matched to a gene. The V gene's germline CDR1 is KGHSH and CDR2 LQKENI. The CDR3 DNA sequence: TGTGCCAGCTCCCTGGGACAGGAACATCCCGAGCAGTACTTC. Amino acids: CASSLGQEHPEQYF.

This rearrangement joins TRBV5-4 to TRBJ2-1, with 7 bases lining up with TRBD1. The CDR3 extends over 16 amino acids. With 5 bases clipped from V and 5 bases from J, the junction kept 13 bases outside the gene matches. Germline CDR1 and CDR2: SGHNT and YYREEE (reference sequence). This CDR3 reads CASRPDREVFHNEQFF. CDR3 coding DNA: TGTGCCAGCAGACCAGACAGGGAAGTTTTCCACAATGAGCAGTTCTTC.

This chain uses TRBV5-6 with TRBJ1-5; D possibly corresponds to TRBD1 (6 bases). Per germline, CDR1 SGHDT and CDR2 YYEEEE. This CDR3 spans 15 amino acids. V was pared by 1 base and J by 10 bases, with 18 bases between. The CDR3 here is CASSLRRGGISPQHF. The CDR3 nucleotides read TGTGCCAGCAGCTTGCGCAGGGGCGGTATCAGCCCCCAGCATTTT.

The V and J genes are TRBV15 and TRBJ2-2; D call uncertain. This CDR3 is built from 12 residues. Germline V gene sequence: CDR1 LNHNV, CDR2 YYDKDF (reference sequence). The V and J ends lost 4 bases and 5 bases respectively, with 5 bases between them. The DNA for the CDR3 is TGTGCCACCAGCAAGAGTACCGGGGAGCTGTTTTTT. Protein product: CATSKSTGELFF.

The CDR3 nucleotides read TGTGCCAGTAGTAACGGGCTAGCGGACTACAATGAGCAGTTCTTC. Its protein product is CASSNGLADYNEQFF. The chain joins TRBV19 to TRBJ2-1, with 7 positions matching TRBD2. Trimming took 4 bases from V and 3 from J; bases not matched to a gene: 6. Germline V lookup: CDR1 LNHDA, CDR2 SQIVND (reference sequence). The CDR3 runs 15 residues.

The gene calls are TRBV4-1 and TRBJ2-2; 10 nucleotides align to TRBD2. After removal of 4 bases from V and 4 bases from J, the junction contained 12 bases not matched to a gene. The CDR3 has 18 residues. Germline CDR1 is MGHRA and CDR2 is YSYEKL. Here the CDR3 reads CASSLMASGGPGTGELFF. The DNA for the CDR3 is TGCGCCAGCAGCCTAATGGCTAGCGGGGGTCCGGGCACCGGGGAGCTGTTTTTT.

The J gene is TRBJ2-7, the V gene TRBV28, with TRBD1 matching 7 bases. V trimming: 5 bases; J trimming: 4 bases; junction bases outside the gene matches: 8. CDR1 and CDR2 from the germline V gene are MDHEN and SYDVKM. The CDR3 runs 14 residues. The CDR3 loop reads CASSQDREWYEQYF. The CDR3 nucleotides are TGTGCCAGCAGTCAAGACAGGGAGTGGTACGAGCAGTACTTC.

The rearrangement links TRBV2 to TRBJ2-7, with D tentatively TRBD1 (5 bases). Trimming cost V 2 bases and J 5 bases, with 10 bases left between them. Germline V gene data show CDR1 as SNHLY and CDR2 as FYNNEI. The CDR3 loop spans 13 amino acids. This CDR3 reads CASSEQGFNEQYF. In nucleotides, the CDR3 is TGTGCCAGCAGTGAACAGGGTTTCAACGAGCAGTACTTC.

The count of this clone is one. The chain couples TRBV28 to TRBJ2-7, with 7 bases fitting TRBD2. From germline, CDR1 is MDHEN and CDR2 SYDVKM. V shed 2 bases and J 4 bases; nucleotides not matched to a gene: 2. The CDR3 sequence is 13 residues long. CDR3 bases: TGTGCCAGCAGTTTAAGGGAGGGGTACGAGCAGTACTTC. It is translated as CASSLREGYEQYF.

V is TRBV5-4 and J is TRBJ2-2, with D perhaps TRBD2 (5 bases). The germline V and J ends were trimmed by 0 bases and 5 bases, with 11 bases remaining between them. Germline CDR1 reads SGHNT; CDR2 reads YYREEE (reference sequence). This CDR3 spans 15 amino acids. CDR3 protein: CASSLAGVVTGELFF. CDR3 coding DNA: TGTGCCAGCAGCTTGGCCGGGGTCGTAACCGGGGAGCTGTTTTTT.

The chain is built from TRBV27 and TRBJ2-7; D is perhaps TRBD2 (6 bases). The V gene lost 1 base and the J gene lost 6 bases, with 19 bases spanning the gap. This CDR3 is 16 amino acids long. Germline V gene sequence: CDR1 MNHEY, CDR2 SMNVEV (reference sequence). The CDR3 loop is CASSLLAGTGEGEQYF. In DNA, the CDR3 is TGTGCCAGCAGTTTATTGGCAGGAACGGGAGAGGGCGAGCAGTACTTC.

The rearrangement uses TRBV7-6 and TRBJ1-1; D gene unclear. V lost 5 bases, J lost 0 bases, and 19 bases lay in between. CDR3 length: 17 amino acids. CDR1 is SGHVS and CDR2 is FNYEAQ in the germline V gene. Here the CDR3 DNA reads TGTGCCAGCAGCGCTAGCATCAGGATGCACATGAACACTGAAGCTTTCTTT. This sequence encodes CASSASIRMHMNTEAFF.

CDR3 nucleotide sequence: TGTGCCAGCAGCTTAGGGGGGGAGTTGACCTACGAGCAGTACTTC. Translated, it gives CASSLGGELTYEQYF. The rearrangement joins TRBV7-2 to TRBJ2-7, with TRBD2 as a possible D gene (6 bases). There are 15 residues in the CDR3. CDR1 and CDR2 from the germline V gene are SGHTA and FQGNSA. Trimming left V 1 base short and J 2 bases short, with 12 bases between.

This clone was seen a few times. This sequence joins TRBV2 and TRBJ2-7; 8 bases line up with TRBD1. From germline, CDR1 is SNHLY and CDR2 FYNNEI. This CDR3 spans 14 amino acids. Trimming at V came to 4 bases and at J to 4 bases, leaving 6 bases not matched to a gene. The chain's CDR3 is CASSVETGVYEQYF. The CDR3 DNA follows: TGTGCCAGCAGTGTAGAGACAGGGGTGTACGAGCAGTACTTC.

V gene TRBV5-1 combines with J gene TRBJ2-5, with a tentative D call TRBD1 (6 bases). Per the germline V gene, CDR1 is SGHRS and CDR2 is YFSETQ. The V gene lost 2 bases and the J gene lost 5 bases, with 22 bases spanning the gap. The CDR3 has 17 amino acids. The CDR3 is CASSFRAVGTTGETQYF. DNA for the CDR3: TGCGCCAGCAGCTTCCGGGCAGTAGGGACAACCGGGGAGACCCAGTACTTC.

The chain joins TRBV10-3 to TRBJ2-1; the D gene is possibly TRBD2 (6 bases). The CDR3 totals 13 residues. Germline V gene sequence: CDR1 ENHRY, CDR2 SYGVKD. Trimming removed 7 bases from V and 6 bases from J, with 13 bases in between. CDR3 amino acids: CAITTGGGNEQFF. CDR3 nucleotides: TGTGCCATCACCACCGGGGGAGGCAATGAGCAGTTCTTC.

The rearrangement uses TRBV18 and TRBJ2-7; tentatively, D is TRBD1 (6 bases). Germline CDR1 and CDR2: KGHSH and LQKENI. Trimming shortened V by 1 base and J by 6 bases, and 16 bases separated the two germline ends. The CDR3 consists of 15 residues. The CDR3 DNA reads TGTGCCAGCTCACCACGGGACATCCAAGAAGGCGAGCAGTACTTC. Its protein product is CASSPRDIQEGEQYF.

The J gene is TRBJ1-6, the V gene TRBV6-5, with 8 bases identical to TRBD1. The CDR3 runs 15 residues. Unmatched junction bases numbered 7, after V lost 6 bases and J lost 6 bases. The germline CDR1 and CDR2 sequences are MNHEY and SVGAGI. The CDR3 loop reads CASSLRDRTNSPLHF. The DNA of the CDR3 is TGTGCCAGCAGCCTCCGGGACAGGACTAATTCACCCCTCCACTTT.

The chain recombines TRBV5-5 with TRBJ2-1; no clear D. The ends were cut back, 7 bases at V and 0 bases at J, with 8 bases in the middle. The CDR3 is made up of 13 amino acids. The germline CDR1 and CDR2 sequences are SGHKS and YYEKEE (reference sequence). In nucleotides, the CDR3 is TGTGCCAGCCTTCGGAGCTCCTACAATGAGCAGTTCTTC. It yields the protein CASLRSSYNEQFF.

V is TRBV11-3 and J is TRBJ2-3; 8 nucleotides agree with TRBD2. The germline gives CDR1 SGHNT, CDR2 YENEEA. The V gene end was trimmed by 5 bases and the J gene end by 1 base; junction bases not matched to a gene: 2. The CDR3 is 14 amino acids. CDR3 amino acids: CASSRGGGTDTQYF. The DNA for the CDR3 is TGTGCCAGCAGCCGGGGGGGAGGCACAGATACGCAGTATTTT.

The chain employs TRBV30 and TRBJ2-7; no clear D. Looked up from germline, CDR1 is GTSNPN and CDR2 is SVGIG (reference sequence). Trimming took 3 bases from V and 2 from J, leaving 11 bases between them. There are 13 residues in the CDR3. CDR3 residues: CAWSLTGPYEQYF. In nucleotides, the CDR3 is TGTGCCTGGAGCTTAACGGGTCCCTACGAGCAGTACTTC.

The V gene is TRBV30, the J gene TRBJ1-5; TRBD1 might be the D (5 bases). CDR3 length equals 12 residues. Trimming left V 6 bases short and J 4 bases short, with 10 bases between. CDR1 is GTSNPN, CDR2 SVGIG, per germline (reference sequence). CDR3 sequence reads: CACKSGNQPQHF. The CDR3 DNA sequence: TGTGCCTGTAAATCAGGGAATCAGCCCCAGCATTTT.

This chain links TRBV30 with TRBJ2-5, with 7 bases lining up with TRBD1. CDR1 GTSNPN and CDR2 SVGIG come from the germline V gene (reference sequence). There are 15 residues in the CDR3. Trimming cost V 2 bases and J 1 base; bases outside gene matches: 7. The CDR3 DNA sequence: TGTGCCTGGAGTAGGGGGACAGCCACCCAAGAGACCCAGTACTTC. It encodes CAWSRGTATQETQYF.